What follows are 13 T cell receptor beta chains derived from one specimen sequenced in a study of OX40 agonist ivuxolimab in advanced cancers. The protocol was immunoSEQ multiplex PCR, while the TCRdb copy is restricted to in-frame clones and leaves out a portion. Of approximately 87,000 clones listed, approximately 90% are singletons. The specimen was CD4+ or CD8+ T cells sorted from blood, collected in a trial of the OX40 agonist ivuxolimab. Source of these receptors: an adult with an advanced solid tumor such as melanoma, head and neck, liver or kidney cancer.

The V gene is TRBV7-8, the J gene TRBJ2-1, with TRBD2 as a possible D gene (5 bases). This CDR3 spans 13 amino acids. Germline CDR1 and CDR2: SGHVS and FQNEAQ. The ends were cut back, 6 bases at V and 9 bases at J, with 15 bases in the middle. In nucleotides, the CDR3 is TGTGCCAGCAGAGAGTTCGGGAACAGTGAGCAGTTCTTC. As protein: CASREFGNSEQFF.

The gene calls are TRBV4-2 and TRBJ1-6, with D possibly matching TRBD1 (5 bases). CDR1 and CDR2 from the germline V gene are LGHNA and YNFKEQ. This CDR3 region has 16 residues. The V gene lost 0 bases and the J gene lost 8 bases, with 14 bases spanning the gap. The CDR3 loop is CASSQDPGTGYSPLHF. In DNA form, the CDR3 reads TGTGCCAGCAGCCAAGATCCCGGGACGGGATATTCACCCCTCCACTTT.

This clone came up once. V usage is TRBV28 and J usage is TRBJ1-1, with TRBD1 matching 9 bases. The CDR3 has 15 residues. Germline V lookup: CDR1 MDHEN, CDR2 SYDVKM. V lost 6 bases and J lost 3; bases outside the gene matches: 8. The CDR3 DNA reads TGTGCCAGCAGCCGCGGGACAGGGTGGGACACTGAAGCTTTCTTT. It yields the protein CASSRGTGWDTEAFF.

This sequence joins TRBV19 and TRBJ1-1, with D perhaps TRBD1 (5 bases). Per germline, CDR1 LNHDA and CDR2 SQIVND (reference sequence). The CDR3 is 13 residues long. V was cut by 5 bases and J by 1 base, with 8 bases left in between. DNA for the CDR3: TGTGCCAGTAGTCGGACACCGAACACTGAAGCTTTCTTT. This codes for CASSRTPNTEAFF.

The chain uses TRBV10-3 and TRBJ2-2, with 7 bases that match TRBD2. This CDR3 spans 14 amino acids. The V gene end was trimmed by 4 bases and the J gene end by 6 bases; junction bases not matched to a gene: 5. Germline V gives CDR1 ENHRY, CDR2 SYGVKD. CDR3 bases: TGTGCCATCAGTGGACTAGCAACCCCCGGGGAGCTGTTTTTT. It yields the protein CAISGLATPGELFF.

The rearrangement uses TRBV5-4 and TRBJ2-7; TRBD1 aligns across 7 bases. The V gene's germline CDR1 is SGHNT and CDR2 YYREEE (reference sequence). This CDR3 spans 15 amino acids. Trimming cost V 4 bases and J 0 bases; bases outside gene matches: 7. The CDR3 loop reads CASSPGQVLSYEQYF. The DNA of the CDR3 is TGTGCCAGCAGCCCCGGACAGGTGCTCTCCTACGAGCAGTACTTC.

V usage is TRBV28 and J usage is TRBJ2-3, with a weak D call TRBD1 (6 bases). Trimming stripped 6 bases from V and 4 bases from J, with 14 bases between. The CDR3 is made up of 14 amino acids. The V gene's germline CDR1 is MDHEN and CDR2 SYDVKM. CDR3 nucleotide sequence: TGTGCCAGCAGCCTGACAGGAACGCCAGATACGCAGTATTTT. The encoded protein is CASSLTGTPDTQYF.

V gene TRBV2 combines with J gene TRBJ1-5, with 8 bases aligning to TRBD1. V lost 2 bases to trimming and J lost 4 bases; unmatched junction nucleotides: 4. Germline V CDR1 and CDR2: SNHLY, FYNNEI. This CDR3 has 15 residues. CDR3 in DNA: TGTGCCAGCAGTGAACAGGGGGCGCGGAATCAGCCCCAGCATTTT. Translating gives CASSEQGARNQPQHF.

The J gene is TRBJ1-2, the V gene TRBV18; maybe TRBD1 (6 bases). V was pared by 3 bases and J by 2 bases, with 10 bases between. Looked up from germline, CDR1 is KGHSH and CDR2 is LQKENI. CDR3 length equals 14 residues. CDR3 amino acids: CASSPSGTNYGYTF. The CDR3 nucleotides are TGTGCCAGCTCACCCTCCGGGACAAACTATGGCTACACCTTC.

The genes are TRBV6-5 and TRBJ2-1; 13 bases line up with TRBD2. Germline CDR1 and CDR2: MNHEY and SVGAGI. V lost 1 base, J lost 8 bases, and 5 bases stayed unmatched. CDR3 length: 16 residues. CDR3 sequence (DNA): TGTGCCAGCAGTTACTTACTAGCGGGAGGGTTCGATGAGCAGTTCTTC. Its protein product is CASSYLLAGGFDEQFF.

The chain employs TRBV11-3 and TRBJ2-1; the match to TRBD2 covers 13 bases. Germline trimming cut 5 bases from V and 7 bases from J; bases unmatched to any gene: 5. The CDR3 spans 15 residues. CDR1 is SGHNT, CDR2 YENEEA, per germline. CDR3 protein: CASSGRLAGGNEQFF. DNA of the CDR3: TGTGCCAGCAGCGGTAGACTAGCGGGAGGAAATGAGCAGTTCTTC. Full variable domain (rest looked up from reference TRBV11-3 and TRBJ2-1): EAGVVQSPRYKIIEKKQPVAFWCNPISGHNTLYWYLQNLGQGPELLIRYENEEAVDDSQLPKDRFSAERLKGVDSTLKIQPAELGDSAVYLCASSGRLAGGNEQFFGPGTRLTVL.

The chain is built from TRBV7-9 and TRBJ2-2; the match to TRBD1 covers 9 bases. CDR3 length: 15 amino acids. With V trimmed by 4 bases and J by 2 bases, 2 bases remained unmatched. Germline CDR1 is SEHNR and CDR2 is FQNEAQ (reference sequence). CDR3 bases: TGTGCCAGCAGCTGGGGACAGGGAAACACCGGGGAGCTGTTTTTT. This translates into CASSWGQGNTGELFF.

The chain combines TRBV5-4 with TRBJ1-2; TRBD1 aligns across 7 bases. Per the germline V gene, CDR1 is SGHNT and CDR2 is YYREEE (reference sequence). After removal of 4 bases from V and 7 bases from J, the junction contained 13 bases not matched to a gene. This CDR3 contains 15 residues. The CDR3 is CASSRTGQQHIGYTF. As DNA, the CDR3 is TGTGCCAGCAGCCGCACGGGACAGCAACATATTGGCTACACCTTC. Full variable domain (rest looked up from reference TRBV5-4 and TRBJ1-2): ETGVTQSPTHLIKTRGQQVTLRCSSQSGHNTVSWYQQALGQGPQFIFQYYREEENGRGNFPPRFSGLQFPNYSSELNVNALELDDSALYLCASSRTGQQHIGYTFGSGTRLTVV.